The 14 T cell receptor beta chains below come from one sample, sequenced in a study of cytomegalovirus exposure and HLA in healthy donors. PCR primers comprised 60 Vbeta and 13 Jbeta primers. Measured with immunoSEQ multiplex PCR; TCRdb has only the in-frame clones, and not every one. This sample yields about 170,000 clones, of which about 75% are seen a single time; about 2% belongs to the top ten. Sequenced input: PBMCs. The receptors were sampled from a female donor in good health and CMV-seronegative.

This clone was seen a single time. Other nucleotide sequences from this sample produce the same CDR3. The chain is built from TRBV2 and TRBJ1-1; D is ambiguous. V was cut by 6 bases and J by 1 base, with 3 bases left in between. The CDR3 loop spans 11 amino acids. Germline V gene data show CDR1 as SNHLY and CDR2 as FYNNEI. The CDR3 DNA reads as TGTGCCAGCAGGAGGAACACTGAAGCTTTCTTT. Protein sequence: CASRRNTEAFF.

The chain couples TRBV11-1 to TRBJ2-4; 8 bases map to TRBD1. The CDR3 has 17 residues. V lost 5 bases to trimming and J lost 7 bases; unmatched junction nucleotides: 16. CDR1 is SGHAT, CDR2 FQDESV, per germline (reference sequence). The chain's CDR3 is CASSDRQGSRVQNIQYF. The DNA of the CDR3 is TGTGCCAGCAGCGACCGACAGGGGTCGCGTGTCCAGAACATTCAGTACTTC. The full variable domain, completed using reference TRBV11-1 and TRBJ2-4, is EAEVAQSPRYKITEKSQAVAFWCDPISGHATLYWYRQILGQGPELLVQFQDESVVDDSQLPKDRFSAERLKGVDSTLKIQPAELGDSAMYLCASSDRQGSRVQNIQYFGAGTRLSVL.

The rearrangement uses TRBV5-4 and TRBJ2-5; D possibly corresponds to TRBD1 (6 bases). The CDR3 contains 15 residues. V was shortened by 4 bases and J by 4 bases, with 17 bases between the two germline ends. Germline V gives CDR1 SGHNT, CDR2 YYREEE (reference sequence). In DNA form, the CDR3 reads TGTGCCAGCAGCCCTCCTGTAGGGGGTGTAGAGACCCAGTACTTC. This codes for CASSPPVGGVETQYF.

The chain carries TRBV5-1 and TRBJ2-5, with D possibly being TRBD1 (6 bases). Germline-derived CDR1 and CDR2 are SGHRS and YFSETQ. This CDR3 has 15 amino acids. Trimming took off 3 bases at V and 4 bases at J, with 16 bases between the two ends. CDR3 coding DNA: TGCGCCAGCAGCTGGGGACAAGCGAATGGAGAGACCCAGTACTTC. This codes for CASSWGQANGETQYF.

CDR3 coding DNA: TGCGCCAGCAGGTACAGGGCCACGAACACTGAAGCTTTCTTT. Translation: CASRYRATNTEAFF. The rearrangement joins TRBV4-1 to TRBJ1-1; D is possibly TRBD1 (6 bases). CDR1 and CDR2 (germline): MGHRA, YSYEKL. The V and J ends lost 6 bases and 1 base respectively, with 12 bases between them. The CDR3 is 14 amino acids.

J is TRBJ2-1 and V is TRBV4-2; 11 bases match TRBD2. This CDR3 is built from 16 residues. The V and J ends lost 1 base and 4 bases, in that order; junction bases with no gene match: 3. Germline CDR1 LGHNA, CDR2 YNFKEQ. CDR3 sequence reads: CASSQGLAGSYNEQFF. CDR3 nucleotide sequence: TGTGCCAGCAGCCAAGGACTAGCGGGAAGTTACAATGAGCAGTTCTTC.

The chain combines TRBV30 with TRBJ1-1; D perhaps matches TRBD1 (6 bases). The CDR3 is 14 amino acids. Looked up from germline, CDR1 is GTSNPN and CDR2 is SVGIG (reference sequence). V lost 2 bases and J 11 bases, leaving 21 bases between the germline ends. In DNA, the CDR3 is TGTGCCTGGAGTATGGGGGGGGGCGCAGTACGGGCTTTCTTT. Translating it yields CAWSMGGGAVRAFF.

This clone has a single count. The rearrangement joins TRBV10-3 to TRBJ2-1, with D perhaps TRBD1 (5 bases). Germline V gene lookup returns CDR1 ENHRY and CDR2 SYGVKD. The CDR3 has 11 residues. V was shortened by 7 bases and J by 9 bases, with 10 bases between the two germline ends. CDR3 in DNA: TGTGCCATCAAGGGGCCCGGTGAGCAGTTCTTC. This sequence encodes CAIKGPGEQFF.

The chain is built from TRBV27 and TRBJ1-1; D not certain. This CDR3 has 15 residues. Trimming left V 0 bases short and J 5 bases short, with 13 bases between. Germline V gene lookup returns CDR1 MNHEY and CDR2 SMNVEV (reference sequence). The chain's CDR3 is CASSLSGSPGTEAFF. The DNA of the CDR3 is TGTGCCAGCAGTTTATCGGGGTCTCCGGGGACTGAAGCTTTCTTT.

The chain carries TRBV11-1 and TRBJ1-6; tentatively, D is TRBD1 (6 bases). V gave up 4 bases and J gave up 8 bases, with 15 bases separating them. The germline CDR1 and CDR2 sequences are SGHAT and FQDESV (reference sequence). The CDR3 is 15 amino acids. The CDR3 DNA reads as TGTGCCAGCAGCTCCGTCGTAGGGGGTTATTCACCCCTCCACTTT. This gives the protein CASSSVVGGYSPLHF.

The V and J genes are TRBV4-2 and TRBJ1-5; D is perhaps TRBD1 (5 bases). V lost 2 bases to trimming and J lost 0 bases, with 5 bases between them. This CDR3 spans 14 amino acids. CDR1 is LGHNA, CDR2 YNFKEQ, per germline. CDR3 bases: TGTGCCAGCAGCCAACAGGGTAGCAATCAGCCCCAGCATTTT. This codes for CASSQQGSNQPQHF.

The J gene is TRBJ1-1, the V gene TRBV5-1; D is unclear. Germline loops: CDR1 SGHRS, CDR2 YFSETQ. V dropped 3 bases and J dropped 11 bases, with 11 bases sitting between them. This CDR3 is built from 11 residues. The CDR3 DNA follows: TGCGCCAGCAGCTCCTGGGCCTCGGCTTTCTTT. It yields the protein CASSSWASAFF. Combining the CDR3 with reference TRBV5-1 and TRBJ1-1 gives the whole variable domain KAGVTQTPRYLIKTRGQQVTLSCSPISGHRSVSWYQQTPGQGLQFLFEYFSETQRNKGNFPGRFSGRQFSNSRSEMNVSTLELGDSALYLCASSSWASAFFGQGTRLTVV.

This clone has only a few counts. The chain couples TRBV7-8 to TRBJ2-7; D gene unclear. V lost 4 bases and J 1 base, leaving 8 bases between the germline ends. The CDR3 totals 13 residues. From germline, CDR1 is SGHVS and CDR2 FQNEAQ. CDR3: CASSSGLSYEQYF. CDR3 bases: TGTGCCAGCAGCTCGGGTCTTTCCTACGAGCAGTACTTC.

The gene calls are TRBV13 and TRBJ2-1, with TRBD1 identical over 7 bases. This CDR3 contains 14 residues. From germline, CDR1 is PRHDT and CDR2 FYEKMQ (reference sequence). The V and J ends lost 7 bases and 0 bases, in that order; junction bases with no gene match: 3. Here the CDR3 reads CASTRDSSYNEQFF. The CDR3 DNA follows: TGTGCCAGCACCCGGGACAGCTCCTACAATGAGCAGTTCTTC.